The sequence of this T cell receptor (beta chain) was determined in a study of blood T cell repertoires in COVID-19. Seattle participants joined during active infection and were tracked over time. Deletions cut 4 bases from V and 6 bases from J, with 13 bases between. The CDR3 consists of 13 residues. Germline loops: CDR1 SGDLS, CDR2 YYNGEE. Original data processing: It was from reference gene primer amplification that nucleated cell counts were estimated. Sequencing used immunoSEQ multiplex PCR; TCRdb keeps in-frame clones, though not all of them. Clone size and the V and J calls come from that table; the DNA yielded D and trimming. The sample lists 55,000 to 65,000 clones, about 81% occurring once.

V usage is TRBV9 and J usage is TRBJ1-1; no reliable D call. The clonotype originates from a man in his 60s with COVID-19, enrolled during active disease. Sequencing used peripheral blood. The CDR3 loop reads CASSPLGGAEAFF. CDR3 coding DNA: TGTGCCAGCAGCCCCCTTGGAGGCGCTGAAGCTTTCTTT.